This T cell receptor beta chain emerged from a study of T-cell reconstitution after alpha-beta-depleted transplantation in children. The study's findings and limits: Recipient T cells and thymic progenitors that survived were the source of the high TCRbeta diversity seen at day 60 in some patients. It was newly produced T cells that mostly accounted for T-cell counts and diversity one year after transplant. About two months after transplant, alpha-beta T cells reportedly came from several hundred expanded graft clones.

This clonotype was seen many times. Its cognate antigen is unknown. Unique molecular identifiers were built into the TCRbeta library. TCRdb ran MiXCR on the PCR reads and lists one entry per CDR3 protein. This table holds roughly 350,000 distinct CDR3 sequences, 15% to 20% found once. Here the sequenced sample was PBMCs, mostly from graft donor cells, taken 360 days after TCRalphabeta/CD19-depleted stem cell transplant. This clonotype was sampled from a male patient between 2 and 10 years old who had a stem cell transplant for acute lymphoblastic leukemia, so the T cells may come from the graft donor.

The CDR3 is CASSLSGSTLQFF. CDR3 DNA: TGTGCCAGCAGCTTAAGTGGTAGTACATTGCAGTTCTTC. V usage is TRBV7-3 and J usage is TRBJ2-1; the D is unclear. Germline loops: CDR1 SGHTA, CDR2 FQGTGA. V was pared by 1 base and J by 12 bases, with 13 bases between. The CDR3 sequence is 13 residues long.